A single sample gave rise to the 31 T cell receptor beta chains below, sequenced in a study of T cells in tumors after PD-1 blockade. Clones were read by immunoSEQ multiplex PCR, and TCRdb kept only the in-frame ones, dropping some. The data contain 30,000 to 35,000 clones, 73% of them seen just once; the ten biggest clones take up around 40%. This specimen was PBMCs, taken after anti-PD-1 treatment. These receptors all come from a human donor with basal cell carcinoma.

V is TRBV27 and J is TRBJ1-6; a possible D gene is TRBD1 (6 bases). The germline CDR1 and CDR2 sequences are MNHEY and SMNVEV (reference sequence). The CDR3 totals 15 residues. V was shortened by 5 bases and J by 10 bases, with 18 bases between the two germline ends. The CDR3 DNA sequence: TGTGCCAGCAGTGGCACCTCGACAGGTCACTCACCCCTCCACTTT. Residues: CASSGTSTGHSPLHF.

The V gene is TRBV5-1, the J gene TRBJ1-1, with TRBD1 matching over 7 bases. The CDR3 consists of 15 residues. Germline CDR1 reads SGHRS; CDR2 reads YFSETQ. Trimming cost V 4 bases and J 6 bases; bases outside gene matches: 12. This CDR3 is CASSENRGGGAEAFF. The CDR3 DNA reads TGCGCCAGCAGCGAAAACAGGGGAGGAGGCGCTGAAGCTTTCTTT.

CDR3 loop: CASSLEGGSGANVLTF. The CDR3 DNA follows: TGTGCCAGCAGCTTAGAGGGGGGCTCTGGGGCCAACGTCCTGACTTTC. This rearrangement joins TRBV11-3 to TRBJ2-6; possibly TRBD2 for D (6 bases). Germline assignment: CDR1 SGHNT and CDR2 YENEEA. V dropped 0 bases and J dropped 0 bases, with 6 bases sitting between them. There are 16 residues in the CDR3.

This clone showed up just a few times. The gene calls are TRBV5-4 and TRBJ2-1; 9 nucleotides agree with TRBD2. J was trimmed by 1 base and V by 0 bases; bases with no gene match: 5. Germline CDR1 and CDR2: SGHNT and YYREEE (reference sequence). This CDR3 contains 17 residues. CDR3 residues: CASSLASGAESYNEQFF. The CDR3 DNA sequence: TGTGCCAGCAGCTTGGCTAGCGGGGCTGAATCCTACAATGAGCAGTTCTTC.

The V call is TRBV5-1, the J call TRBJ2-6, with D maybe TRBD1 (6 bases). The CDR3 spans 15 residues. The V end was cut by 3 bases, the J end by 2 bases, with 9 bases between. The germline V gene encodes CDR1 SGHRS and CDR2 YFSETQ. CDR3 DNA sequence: TGCGCCAGCAGCTCGAGGGGGACTGGGGCCAACGTCCTGACTTTC. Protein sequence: CASSSRGTGANVLTF.

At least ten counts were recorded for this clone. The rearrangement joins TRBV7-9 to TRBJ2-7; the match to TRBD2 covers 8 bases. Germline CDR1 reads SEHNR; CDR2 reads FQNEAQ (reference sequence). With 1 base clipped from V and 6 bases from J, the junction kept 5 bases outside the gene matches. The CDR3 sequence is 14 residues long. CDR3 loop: CASSLDGGAGEQYF. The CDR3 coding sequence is TGTGCCAGCAGCTTAGACGGGGGGGCCGGCGAGCAGTACTTC.

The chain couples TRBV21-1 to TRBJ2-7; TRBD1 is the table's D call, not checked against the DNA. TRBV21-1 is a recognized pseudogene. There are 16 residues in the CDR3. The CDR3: CASSKAHTPGTYEQYF. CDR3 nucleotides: TGTGCCAGCAGCAAAGCGCACACCCCAGGAACCTACGAGCAGTACTTC.

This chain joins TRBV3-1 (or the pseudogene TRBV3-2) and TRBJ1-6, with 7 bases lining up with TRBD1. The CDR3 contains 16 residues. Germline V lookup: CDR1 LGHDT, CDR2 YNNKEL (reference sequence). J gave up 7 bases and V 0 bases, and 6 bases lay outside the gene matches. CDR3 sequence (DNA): TGTGCCAGCAGCCAAGATTGGGGACAGAAGAATTCACCCCTCCACTTT. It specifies CASSQDWGQKNSPLHF.

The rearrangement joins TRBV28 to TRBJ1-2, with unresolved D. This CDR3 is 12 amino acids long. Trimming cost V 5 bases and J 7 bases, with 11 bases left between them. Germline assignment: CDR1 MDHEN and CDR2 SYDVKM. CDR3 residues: CASSPRASGYTF. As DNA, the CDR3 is TGTGCCAGCAGTCCTCGGGCCAGTGGCTACACCTTC.

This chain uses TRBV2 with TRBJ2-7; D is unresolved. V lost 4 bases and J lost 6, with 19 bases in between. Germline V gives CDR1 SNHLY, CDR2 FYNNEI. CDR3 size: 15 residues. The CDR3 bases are TGTGCCAGCAGTGGTGGCGGATATTCCTCGGGCGAGCAGTACTTC. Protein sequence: CASSGGGYSSGEQYF.

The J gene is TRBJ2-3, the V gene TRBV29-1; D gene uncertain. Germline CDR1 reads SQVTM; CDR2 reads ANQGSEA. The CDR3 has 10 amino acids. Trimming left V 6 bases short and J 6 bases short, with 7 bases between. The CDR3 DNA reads TGCAGCGTAGGATGGGATACGCAGTATTTT. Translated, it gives CSVGWDTQYF.

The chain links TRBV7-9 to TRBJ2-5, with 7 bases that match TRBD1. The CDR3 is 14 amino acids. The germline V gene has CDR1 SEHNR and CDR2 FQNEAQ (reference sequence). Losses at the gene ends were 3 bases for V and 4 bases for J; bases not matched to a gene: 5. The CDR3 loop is CASSFGTVIETQYF. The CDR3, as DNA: TGTGCCAGCAGCTTTGGGACAGTGATAGAGACCCAGTACTTC.

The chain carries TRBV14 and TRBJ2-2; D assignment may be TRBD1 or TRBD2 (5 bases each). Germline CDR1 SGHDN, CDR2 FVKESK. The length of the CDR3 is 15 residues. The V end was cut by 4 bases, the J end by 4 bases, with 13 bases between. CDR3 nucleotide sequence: TGTGCCAGCAGCCCACGGGACCCAGTCACCGGGGAGCTGTTTTTT. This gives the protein CASSPRDPVTGELFF. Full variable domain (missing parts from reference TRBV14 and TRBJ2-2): EAGVTQFPSHSVIEKGQTVTLRCDPISGHDNLYWYRRVMGKEIKFLLHFVKESKQDESGMPNNRFLAERTGGTYSTLKVQPAELEDSGVYFCASSPRDPVTGELFFGEGSRLTVL.

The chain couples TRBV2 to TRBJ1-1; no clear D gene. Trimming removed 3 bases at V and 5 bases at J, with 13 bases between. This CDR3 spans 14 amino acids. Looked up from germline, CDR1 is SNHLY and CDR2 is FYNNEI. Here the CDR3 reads CASSEQRLGTEAFF. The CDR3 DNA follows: TGTGCCAGCAGTGAGCAGCGCCTGGGAACTGAAGCTTTCTTT.

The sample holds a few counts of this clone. The CDR3 loop reads CASSPPLIAGGTGELFF. The CDR3 nucleotides read TGTGCCAGCTCACCACCGTTAATAGCGGGAGGTACCGGGGAGCTGTTTTTT. The chain recombines TRBV18 with TRBJ2-2; TRBD2 agrees at 10 bases. Germline CDR1 reads KGHSH; CDR2 reads LQKENI. This CDR3 spans 17 amino acids. Trimming removed 0 bases from V and 5 bases from J; junction bases left unmatched: 6.

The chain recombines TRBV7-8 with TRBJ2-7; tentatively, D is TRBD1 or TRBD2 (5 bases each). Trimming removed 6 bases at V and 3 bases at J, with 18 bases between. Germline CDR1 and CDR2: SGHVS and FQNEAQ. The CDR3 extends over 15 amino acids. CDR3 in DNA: TGTGCCAGCAGGGATATTCGGGGCTCAAGCTACGAGCAGTACTTC. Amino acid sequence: CASRDIRGSSYEQYF.

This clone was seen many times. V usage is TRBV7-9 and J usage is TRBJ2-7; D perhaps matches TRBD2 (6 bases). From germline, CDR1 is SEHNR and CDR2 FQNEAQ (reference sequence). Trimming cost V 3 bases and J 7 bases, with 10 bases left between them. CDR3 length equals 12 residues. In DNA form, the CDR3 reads TGTGCCAGCAGCTTTAAAGGAGGGGAGCAGTACTTC. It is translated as CASSFKGGEQYF.

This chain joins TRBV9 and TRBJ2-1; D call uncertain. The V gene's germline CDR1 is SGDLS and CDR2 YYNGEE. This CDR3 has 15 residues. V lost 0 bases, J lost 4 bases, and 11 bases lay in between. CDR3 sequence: CASSVGSGIYNEQFF. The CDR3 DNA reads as TGTGCCAGCAGCGTAGGTTCAGGAATTTACAATGAGCAGTTCTTC.

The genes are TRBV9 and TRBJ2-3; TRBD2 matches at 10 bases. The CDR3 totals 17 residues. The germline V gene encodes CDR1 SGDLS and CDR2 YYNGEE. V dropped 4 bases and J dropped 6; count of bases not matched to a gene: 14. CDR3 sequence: CASSPSGAGAGGDTQYF. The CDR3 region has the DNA TGTGCCAGCAGCCCGAGCGGAGCGGGAGCGGGGGGGGATACGCAGTATTTT.

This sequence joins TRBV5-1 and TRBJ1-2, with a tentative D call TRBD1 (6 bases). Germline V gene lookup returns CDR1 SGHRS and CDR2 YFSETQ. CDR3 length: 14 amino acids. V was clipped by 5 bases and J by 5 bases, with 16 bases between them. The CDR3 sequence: CASRAPGGVYGYTF. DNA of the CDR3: TGCGCCAGCAGGGCACCCGGGGGCGTGTATGGCTACACCTTC.

Here the CDR3 DNA reads TGTGCCAGCAGCCCTGGGACAGGCATTCATGAGCAGTACTTC. Its protein is CASSPGTGIHEQYF. The chain combines TRBV11-3 with TRBJ2-7, with TRBD1 identical over 8 bases. This CDR3 has 14 residues. Germline V gene sequence: CDR1 SGHNT, CDR2 YENEEA. Unmatched junction bases numbered 10, after V lost 5 bases and J lost 7 bases.

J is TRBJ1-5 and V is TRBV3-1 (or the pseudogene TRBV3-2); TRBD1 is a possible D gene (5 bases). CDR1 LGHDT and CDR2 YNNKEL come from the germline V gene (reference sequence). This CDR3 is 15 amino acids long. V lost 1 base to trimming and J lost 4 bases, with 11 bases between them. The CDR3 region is CASSQAGYPNQPQHF. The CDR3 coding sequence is TGTGCCAGCAGCCAAGCAGGGTACCCGAATCAGCCCCAGCATTTT.

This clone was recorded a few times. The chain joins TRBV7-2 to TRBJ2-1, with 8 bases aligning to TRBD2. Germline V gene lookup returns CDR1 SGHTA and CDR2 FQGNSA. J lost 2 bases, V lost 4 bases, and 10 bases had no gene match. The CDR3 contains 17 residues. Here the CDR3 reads CASSWGSGGGAYNEQFF. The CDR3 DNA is TGTGCCAGCAGCTGGGGAAGCGGGGGAGGGGCCTACAATGAGCAGTTCTTC. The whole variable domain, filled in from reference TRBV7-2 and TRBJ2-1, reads GAGVSQSPSNKVTEKGKDVELRCDPISGHTALYWYRQSLGQGLEFLIYFQGNSAPDKSGLPSDRFSAERTGGSVSTLTIQRTQQEDSAVYLCASSWGSGGGAYNEQFFGPGTRLTVL.

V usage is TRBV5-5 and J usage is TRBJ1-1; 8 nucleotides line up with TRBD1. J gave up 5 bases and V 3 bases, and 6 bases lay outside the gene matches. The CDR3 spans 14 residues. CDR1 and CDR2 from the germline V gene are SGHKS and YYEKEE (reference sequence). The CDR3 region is CASSSTGGRTEAFF. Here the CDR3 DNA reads TGTGCCAGCAGCTCTACAGGGGGTCGAACTGAAGCTTTCTTT.

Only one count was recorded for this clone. The CDR3 DNA sequence: TGTGCCAGTAGTATAGACAGAATTAACACTGAAGCTTTCTTT. The encoded protein is CASSIDRINTEAFF. The rearrangement joins TRBV19 to TRBJ1-1; D is undetermined. This CDR3 spans 14 amino acids. Trimming removed 0 bases from V and 2 bases from J, with 7 bases in between. Germline V gives CDR1 LNHDA, CDR2 SQIVND (reference sequence). Looking up the rest from reference TRBV19 and TRBJ1-1 gives the full variable domain: DGGITQSPKYLFRKEGQNVTLSCEQNLNHDAMYWYRQDPGQGLRLIYYSQIVNDFQKGDIAEGYSVSREKKESFPLTVTSAQKNPTAFYLCASSIDRINTEAFFGQGTRLTVV.

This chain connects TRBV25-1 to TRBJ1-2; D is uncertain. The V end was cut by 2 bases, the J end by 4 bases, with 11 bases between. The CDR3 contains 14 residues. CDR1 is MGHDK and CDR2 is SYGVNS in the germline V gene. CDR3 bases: TGTGCCAGCAGTGAAAGTTGGGCTTCCTATGGCTACACCTTC. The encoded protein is CASSESWASYGYTF.

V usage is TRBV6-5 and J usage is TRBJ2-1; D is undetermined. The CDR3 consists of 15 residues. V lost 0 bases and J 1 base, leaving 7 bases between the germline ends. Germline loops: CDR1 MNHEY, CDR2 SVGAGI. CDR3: CASSYSRPSYNEQFF. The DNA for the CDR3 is TGTGCCAGCAGTTACTCGCGCCCGTCCTACAATGAGCAGTTCTTC.

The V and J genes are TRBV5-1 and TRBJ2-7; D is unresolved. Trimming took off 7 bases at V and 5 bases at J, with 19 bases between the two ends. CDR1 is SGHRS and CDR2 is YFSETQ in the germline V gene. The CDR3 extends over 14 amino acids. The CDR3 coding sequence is TGCGCCAGCTGCCCCTTGGATCTTGCCGACGAGCAGTACTTC. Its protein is CASCPLDLADEQYF.

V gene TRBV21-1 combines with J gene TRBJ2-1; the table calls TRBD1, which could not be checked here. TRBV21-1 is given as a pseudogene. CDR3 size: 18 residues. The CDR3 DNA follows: TGTGCCAGCAGCAAAACAGGGGCTGCCCTTACAGGGATCAATGAGCAGTTCTTC. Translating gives CASSKTGAALTGINEQFF.

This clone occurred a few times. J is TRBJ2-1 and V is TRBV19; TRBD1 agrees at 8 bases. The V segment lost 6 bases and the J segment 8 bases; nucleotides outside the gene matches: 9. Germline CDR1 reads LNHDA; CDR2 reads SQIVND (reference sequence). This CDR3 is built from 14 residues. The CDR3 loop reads CASSIRGQGYEQFF. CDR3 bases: TGTGCCAGTAGCATACGAGGACAGGGCTATGAGCAGTTCTTC.

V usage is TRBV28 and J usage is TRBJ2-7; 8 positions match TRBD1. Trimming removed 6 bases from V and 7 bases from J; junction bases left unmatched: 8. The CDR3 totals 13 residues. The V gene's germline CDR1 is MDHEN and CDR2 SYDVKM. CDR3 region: CASRKDRVREQYF. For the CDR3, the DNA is TGTGCCAGCAGGAAGGACAGGGTGAGGGAGCAGTACTTC. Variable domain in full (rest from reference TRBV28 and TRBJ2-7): DVKVTQSSRYLVKRTGEKVFLECVQDMDHENMFWYRQDPGLGLRLIYFSYDVKMKEKGDIPEGYSVSREKKERFSLILESASTNQTSMYLCASRKDRVREQYFGPGTRLTVT.